The subject of this entry is one T cell receptor beta chain. Its antigen is undetermined. These data originate in a study of cytomegalovirus exposure and HLA in healthy donors. Study information: The 550 to 700 first-cohort repertoires and the 120 or so validation repertoires shared the same platform, a later analysis reported.

Clones were read by immunoSEQ multiplex PCR, and TCRdb kept only the in-frame ones, dropping some. The sample comprises 250,000 to 400,000 clones, roughly 86% of which are singletons, and over 0.9% rests with the top ten. Broader study findings: Associated with cytomegalovirus, according to the listing, were around 170 TCR beta chains.

Trimming took 3 bases from V and 6 from J, leaving 15 bases between them. This CDR3 has 15 residues. The germline V gene encodes CDR1 SGHRS and CDR2 YFSETQ. The receptor's source is a man aged 25-45 years in good health and CMV-seronegative. The sequenced sample consisted of PBMCs. The chain joins TRBV5-1 to TRBJ2-2; possibly TRBD1 for D (5 bases). The CDR3 loop reads CASSWGRGWAGELFF. In DNA form, the CDR3 reads TGCGCCAGCAGCTGGGGCCGCGGCTGGGCCGGGGAGCTGTTTTTT.